This T cell receptor (beta chain) was captured in a study of T-cell reconstitution after alpha-beta-depleted transplantation in children. Preparation of the TCRbeta library was carried out with unique molecular identifiers. TCRdb recomputed calls from the PCR reads with MiXCR, one row per CDR3 protein. The sample carries some 520,000 distinct CDR3 sequences, approximately 29% recorded once. The CDR3 consists of 13 residues. The ends were cut back, 6 bases at V and 3 bases at J, with 14 bases in the middle. The germline CDR1 and CDR2 sequences are DFQATT and SNEGSKA (reference sequence). Only one count was recorded for this clonotype.

The receptor comes from a human donor who donated a stem cell graft to a child with aplastic anemia. The chain joins TRBV20-1 to TRBJ1-1; the D is unclear. Here the sequenced sample was PBMCs from the stem cell graft donor, taken from the stem cell graft. The CDR3 spells CSAAHDPDTEAFF. CDR3 sequence (DNA): TGCAGTGCCGCACATGATCCGGACACTGAAGCTTTCTTT.